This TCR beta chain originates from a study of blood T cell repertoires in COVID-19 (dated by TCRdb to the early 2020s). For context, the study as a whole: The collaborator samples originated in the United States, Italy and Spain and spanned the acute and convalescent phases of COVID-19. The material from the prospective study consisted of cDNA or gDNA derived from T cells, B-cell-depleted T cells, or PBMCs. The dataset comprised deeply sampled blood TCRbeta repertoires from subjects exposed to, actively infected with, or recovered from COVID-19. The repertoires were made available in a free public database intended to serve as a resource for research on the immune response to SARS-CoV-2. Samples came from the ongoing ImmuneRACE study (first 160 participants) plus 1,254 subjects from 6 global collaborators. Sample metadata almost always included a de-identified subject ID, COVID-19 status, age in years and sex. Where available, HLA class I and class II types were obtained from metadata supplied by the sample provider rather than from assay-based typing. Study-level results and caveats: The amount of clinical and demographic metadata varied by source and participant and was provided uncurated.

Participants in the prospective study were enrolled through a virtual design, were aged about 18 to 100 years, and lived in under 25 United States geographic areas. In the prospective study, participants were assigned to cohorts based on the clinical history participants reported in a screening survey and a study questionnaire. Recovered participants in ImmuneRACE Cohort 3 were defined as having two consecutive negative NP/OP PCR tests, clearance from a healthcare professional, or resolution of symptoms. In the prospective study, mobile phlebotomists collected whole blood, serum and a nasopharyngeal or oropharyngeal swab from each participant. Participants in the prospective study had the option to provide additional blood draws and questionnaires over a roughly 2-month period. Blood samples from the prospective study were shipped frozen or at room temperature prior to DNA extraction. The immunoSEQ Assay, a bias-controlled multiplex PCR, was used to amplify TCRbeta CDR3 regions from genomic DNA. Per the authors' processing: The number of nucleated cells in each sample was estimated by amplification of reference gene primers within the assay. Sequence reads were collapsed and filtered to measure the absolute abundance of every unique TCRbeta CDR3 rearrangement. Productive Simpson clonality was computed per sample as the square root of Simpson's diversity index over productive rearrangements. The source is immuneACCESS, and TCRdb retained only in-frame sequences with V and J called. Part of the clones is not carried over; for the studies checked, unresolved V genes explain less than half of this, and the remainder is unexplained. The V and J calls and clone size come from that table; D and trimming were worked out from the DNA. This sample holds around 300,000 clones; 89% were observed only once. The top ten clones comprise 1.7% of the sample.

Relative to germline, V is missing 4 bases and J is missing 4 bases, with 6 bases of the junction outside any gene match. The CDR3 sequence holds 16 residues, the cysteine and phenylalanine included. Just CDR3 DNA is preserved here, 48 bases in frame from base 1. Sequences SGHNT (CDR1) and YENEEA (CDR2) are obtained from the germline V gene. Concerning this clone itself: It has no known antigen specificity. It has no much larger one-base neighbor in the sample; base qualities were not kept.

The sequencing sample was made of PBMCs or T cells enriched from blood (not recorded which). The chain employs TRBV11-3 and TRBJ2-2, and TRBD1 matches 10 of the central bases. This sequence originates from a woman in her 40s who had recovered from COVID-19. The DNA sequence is TGTGCCAGCAGCTCCATGACAGGGGGCTTCACCGGGGAGCTGTTTTTT. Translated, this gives CASSSMTGGFTGELFF.